Following are 18 T cell receptor beta chains from one sample sequenced in a study of blood T cell repertoires in COVID-19 (dated by TCRdb to 2018 to 2020). Library method: the immunoSEQ multiplex PCR assay. Entries here come from immuneACCESS through TCRdb and include only in-frame sequences with V and J called. Some clones fail to appear in such tables; in the studies checked, an unresolved V gene covers under half of the shortfall, and the cause of the remainder is unknown. The sample table contains 200,000 to 250,000 clones; only one count was recorded for roughly 79% of them. The leading ten clones occupy around 7.2% of the sample. Sample: peripheral blood. These receptors all come from a woman older than 75 with COVID-19, enrolled during active disease.

This chain uses TRBV12-3 or TRBV12-4 with TRBJ1-1; D ambiguous. The CDR3 runs 13 residues. The V gene lost 6 bases and the J gene lost 1 base, with 9 bases spanning the gap. CDR3 sequence reads: CASRRLPNTEAFF. For the CDR3, the DNA is TGTGCCAGCAGGCGACTCCCGAACACTGAAGCTTTCTTT.

V and J are TRBV15 and TRBJ2-7; 7 nucleotides agree with TRBD1. V was clipped by 9 bases and J by 10 bases; unmatched bases: 15. CDR1 is LNHNV, CDR2 YYDKDF, per germline (reference sequence). This CDR3 region has 13 residues. The CDR3 nucleotides are TGTGCCACGGCCGTGGGACAGCCTCGTATTCAGTACTTC. Encoded protein: CATAVGQPRIQYF.

V gene TRBV13 combines with J gene TRBJ2-3, with 8 bases that match TRBD2. The trim removed 5 bases at V and 5 bases at J, leaving 9 bases unmatched. CDR1 and CDR2 from the germline V gene are PRHDT and FYEKMQ (reference sequence). The CDR3 covers 15 residues. The CDR3 sequence is CASSLGERGRDTQYF. The CDR3 region has the DNA TGTGCCAGCAGCCTGGGCGAGCGGGGGAGAGATACGCAGTATTTT.

The chain couples TRBV2 to TRBJ1-2; 8 bases line up with TRBD1. The CDR3 extends over 14 amino acids. The V and J ends lost 6 bases and 8 bases, in that order; junction bases with no gene match: 11. Germline V gene data show CDR1 as SNHLY and CDR2 as FYNNEI. The CDR3 sequence is CASRAAGGSGGYTF. In nucleotides, the CDR3 is TGTGCCAGCAGGGCGGCAGGGGGCTCGGGAGGCTACACCTTC.

The genes are TRBV12-1 and TRBJ2-6; the table's D call TRBD2 went unverified against the DNA. TRBV12-1 is deemed a pseudogene. The CDR3 is 20 amino acids. The CDR3 region is CASSARAGGPRLSGANVLTF. For the CDR3, the DNA is TGTGCCAGCAGCGCCAGAGCGGGAGGGCCGAGGCTAAGTGGGGCCAACGTCCTGACTTTC.

This clone was counted ten times or more. This chain connects TRBV6-2 or TRBV6-3 to TRBJ1-5; 7 bases align to TRBD1. CDR1 MNHEY and CDR2 SVGEGT come from the germline V gene. The trim removed 2 bases at V and 7 bases at J, leaving 5 bases unmatched. This CDR3 comprises 14 residues. The CDR3 bases are TGTGCCAGCAGTTACGTCGACAGGGTGCAGCCCCAGCATTTT. Protein sequence: CASSYVDRVQPQHF.

This chain uses TRBV28 with TRBJ2-1, with 8 bases aligning to TRBD2. The V gene's germline CDR1 is MDHEN and CDR2 SYDVKM. The V gene end was trimmed by 7 bases and the J gene end by 8 bases; junction bases not matched to a gene: 13. The CDR3 runs 15 residues. CDR3 bases: TGTGCCAGCACCCCCGGGTATAGCGGGAACTATGAGCAGTTCTTC. Residues: CASTPGYSGNYEQFF.

V usage is TRBV6-5 and J usage is TRBJ1-1; TRBD1 matches at 7 bases. The J segment lost 9 bases and the V segment lost 6 bases, leaving 7 bases of the junction unmatched. Germline CDR1 reads MNHEY; CDR2 reads SVGAGI. The CDR3 spans 12 residues. As DNA, the CDR3 is TGTGCCAGCAGGGGACAGAGCATGAAAGCTTTCTTT. Its translation is CASRGQSMKAFF.

This clone was picked up a small number of times. The chain combines TRBV4-2 with TRBJ1-1; TRBD1 matches 8 bases. This CDR3 has 15 amino acids. The V gene's germline CDR1 is LGHNA and CDR2 YNFKEQ. The V and J ends lost 3 bases and 3 bases, in that order; junction bases with no gene match: 6. The CDR3 DNA reads TGTGCCAGCAGCCAGACGACAGGGGAAGACACTGAAGCTTTCTTT. Protein product: CASSQTTGEDTEAFF.

The V call is TRBV28, the J call TRBJ1-1; D possibly corresponds to TRBD1 (5 bases). The CDR3 has 14 residues. Trimming left V 5 bases short and J 2 bases short, with 12 bases between. Germline V gene lookup returns CDR1 MDHEN and CDR2 SYDVKM. The CDR3 is CASSPPGFNTEAFF. The CDR3 region has the DNA TGTGCCAGCAGTCCCCCAGGGTTTAACACTGAAGCTTTCTTT.

This chain connects TRBV5-1 to TRBJ1-4; no firm D call. The V gene lost 2 bases and the J gene lost 1 base, with 6 bases spanning the gap. This CDR3 has 14 amino acids. Germline CDR1 reads SGHRS; CDR2 reads YFSETQ. The CDR3 region has the DNA TGCGCCAGCAGCTTCGGGGAAACTAATGAAAAACTGTTTTTT. Residues: CASSFGETNEKLFF.

The chain combines TRBV19 with TRBJ1-1; TRBD1 matches 7 bases. The CDR3 is 15 amino acids. The V and J ends lost 5 bases and 5 bases, in that order; junction bases with no gene match: 11. CDR1 LNHDA and CDR2 SQIVND come from the germline V gene (reference sequence). CDR3 sequence (DNA): TGTGCCAGTAGTTATTCCGGGGCAGGGGGGACTGAAGCTTTCTTT. Translating gives CASSYSGAGGTEAFF.

The V gene is TRBV30, the J gene TRBJ1-1, with D perhaps matching TRBD1 (5 bases). V lost 4 bases, J lost 4 bases, and 13 bases lay in between. This CDR3 is built from 13 residues. Germline CDR1 is GTSNPN and CDR2 is SVGIG (reference sequence). This CDR3 reads CAWTDRRGTEAFF. The CDR3 nucleotides are TGTGCCTGGACTGACCGGAGGGGCACTGAAGCTTTCTTT.

CDR3 in amino acids: CASGSGKGTDTQYF. The CDR3 region has the DNA TGCGCCAGCGGTAGCGGGAAGGGCACAGATACGCAGTATTTT. The gene calls are TRBV5-1 and TRBJ2-3; 8 bases agree with TRBD2. Unmatched junction bases numbered 5, after V lost 7 bases and J lost 1 base. This CDR3 contains 14 residues. Germline assignment: CDR1 SGHRS and CDR2 YFSETQ.

The V gene is TRBV30, the J gene TRBJ1-3, with TRBD1 matching over 10 bases. CDR1 is GTSNPN and CDR2 is SVGIG in the germline V gene (reference sequence). V trimming: 2 bases; J trimming: 5 bases; junction bases outside the gene matches: 9. CDR3 size: 16 residues. CDR3 sequence reads: CAWSPGTGVTRNTIYF. Written as DNA, the CDR3 is TGTGCCTGGAGTCCTGGGACAGGGGTAACTCGAAACACCATATATTTT.

This chain joins TRBV29-1 and TRBJ1-1; D not resolved. Trimming removed 0 bases at V and 7 bases at J, with 15 bases between. Per germline, CDR1 SQVTM and CDR2 ANQGSEA. The CDR3 loop spans 14 amino acids. The DNA for the CDR3 is TGCAGCGTTGAAGATGGTGACCGAGAGGGTGAAGCTTTCTTT. Protein product: CSVEDGDREGEAFF. Together with reference TRBV29-1 and TRBJ1-1, the CDR3 gives the full variable domain: SAVISQKPSRDICQRGTSLTIQCQVDSQVTMMFWYRQQPGQSLTLIATANQGSEATYESGFVIDKFPISRPNLTFSTLTVSNMSPEDSSIYLCSVEDGDREGEAFFGQGTRLTVV.

This chain joins TRBV12-3 or TRBV12-4 and TRBJ1-2; D uncertain. V lost 2 bases to trimming and J lost 2 bases, with 6 bases between them. This CDR3 has 13 amino acids. CDR3 loop: CASSLTPNYGYTF. The CDR3 DNA follows: TGTGCCAGCAGTTTAACACCAAACTATGGCTACACCTTC.

This chain joins TRBV28 and TRBJ2-7; 9 nucleotides agree with TRBD2. This CDR3 has 15 residues. V was clipped by 5 bases and J by 2 bases; unmatched bases: 7. The germline CDR1 and CDR2 sequences are MDHEN and SYDVKM. CDR3 amino acids: CASSPTSGRPYEQYF. For the CDR3, the DNA is TGTGCCAGCAGTCCGACTAGCGGTCGCCCCTACGAGCAGTACTTC.